Below, 21 T cell receptor beta chains from the same sample are listed, as sequenced in a study of blood T cell repertoires in COVID-19. Libraries were prepared by immunoSEQ multiplex PCR; TCRdb keeps only in-frame clonotypes and omits some of them. The sample shows roughly 330,000 clones, 87% of them seen only once. The sample was PBMCs or T cells enriched from blood (not recorded which). All receptors derive from a woman aged 25 to 39 who had recovered from COVID-19.

The chain has TRBV30 and TRBJ2-7, with TRBD1 as a possible D gene (6 bases). With 5 bases removed from V and 0 bases from J, the gap between germline ends came to 11 bases. This CDR3 has 13 amino acids. The germline V gene encodes CDR1 GTSNPN and CDR2 SVGIG (reference sequence). The CDR3 region is CAWLYRDSYEQYF. The CDR3 DNA follows: TGTGCCTGGTTGTACAGGGACTCCTACGAGCAGTACTTC.

This clone was recorded once. The chain recombines TRBV9 with TRBJ1-4; 7 positions match TRBD1. Germline V gives CDR1 SGDLS, CDR2 YYNGEE. The CDR3 is 14 residues long. V gave up 3 bases and J gave up 6 bases; unmatched junction bases: 5. The CDR3 DNA reads TGTGCCAGCAGCGCAGGGGGAATAGATGAAAAACTGTTTTTT. Translation gives CASSAGGIDEKLFF.

The chain employs TRBV24-1 and TRBJ1-1; 7 bases are shared with TRBD1. The V gene end was trimmed by 3 bases and the J gene end by 5 bases; junction bases not matched to a gene: 8. CDR1 is KGHDR, CDR2 SFDVKD, per germline. The CDR3 runs to 15 residues. Written as DNA, the CDR3 is TGTGCCACCAGTGATCCCGGGACAGAGAGGACTGAAGCTTTCTTT. Its translation is CATSDPGTERTEAFF.

In this sample, this clone turned up once. The chain is built from TRBV7-8 and TRBJ1-1, with no clear D. Per the germline V gene, CDR1 is SGHVS and CDR2 is FQNEAQ. This CDR3 spans 12 amino acids. Trimming left V 5 bases short and J 4 bases short, with 8 bases between. CDR3: CASSRLATEAFF. The CDR3 nucleotides read TGTGCCAGCAGCAGATTGGCCACTGAAGCTTTCTTT.

The chain is built from TRBV7-6 and TRBJ2-7; D possibly corresponds to TRBD2 (6 bases). Looked up from germline, CDR1 is SGHVS and CDR2 is FNYEAQ. CDR3 size: 14 residues. The V and J ends lost 6 bases and 5 bases respectively, with 17 bases between them. CDR3: CASSPGLGADEQYF. The CDR3, as DNA: TGTGCCAGCAGTCCGGGACTCGGAGCTGACGAGCAGTACTTC. Based on the CDR3 plus reference TRBV7-6 and TRBJ2-7, the full variable domain is GAGVSQSPRYKVTKRGQDVALRCDPISGHVSLYWYRQALGQGPEFLTYFNYEAQQDKSGLPNDRFSAERPEGSISTLTIQRTEQRDSAMYRCASSPGLGADEQYFGPGTRLTVT.

The CDR3 DNA sequence: TGTGCCAGCAGCGTAGATGCTTCGGGACTGGGACGGCTATATGGCTACACCTTC. Translation: CASSVDASGLGRLYGYTF. The rearrangement links TRBV9 to TRBJ1-2; possible D gene TRBD1, 5 bases. CDR1 is SGDLS, CDR2 YYNGEE, per germline. The CDR3 length is 18 residues. Trimming took 0 bases from V and 5 from J, leaving 23 bases between them.

The chain couples TRBV2 to TRBJ1-4; 12 bases are a match to TRBD1. Per germline, CDR1 SNHLY and CDR2 FYNNEI. The CDR3 extends over 16 amino acids. Trimming removed 7 bases from V and 7 bases from J; junction bases left unmatched: 10. CDR3 in DNA: TGTGCCAGCACTAGGGACAGGGGGCATATCAGTGAAAAACTGTTTTTT. This sequence encodes CASTRDRGHISEKLFF.

Details on this clone: Germline is not matched at one junction end, which may reflect a read error. The gene calls are TRBV19 and TRBJ1-1, with D perhaps matching TRBD1 (6 bases). From germline, CDR1 is LNHDA and CDR2 SQIVND (reference sequence). The CDR3 has 15 amino acids. The CDR3 reads CASSLEQGGGTEAFF. The DNA of the CDR3 is TGTGCCAGTAGTCTAGAACAGGGAGGGGGCACTGAAGCTTTCTTT. The full variable domain, in which reference TRBV19 and TRBJ1-1 provide the parts outside the CDR3, is DGGITQSPKYLFRKEGQNVTLSCEQNLNHDAMYWYRQDPGQGLRLIYYSQIVNDFQKGDIAEGYSVSREKKESFPLTVTSAQKNPTAFYLCASSLEQGGGTEAFFGQGTRLTVV.

The rearrangement joins TRBV10-3 to TRBJ1-2, with a possible D match to TRBD1 (6 bases). Germline CDR1 reads ENHRY; CDR2 reads SYGVKD. Trimming removed 2 bases at V and 2 bases at J, with 24 bases between. The CDR3 is 19 residues long. CDR3 sequence reads: CAISEQVFGQLAPNYGYTF. CDR3 bases: TGTGCCATCAGTGAGCAGGTATTCGGACAGCTCGCCCCAAACTATGGCTACACCTTC.

This chain connects TRBV11-3 to TRBJ2-1; a possible D gene is TRBD1 (6 bases). Germline V gene lookup returns CDR1 SGHNT and CDR2 YENEEA. The CDR3 has 13 amino acids. The germline V and J ends were trimmed by 1 base and 8 bases, with 9 bases remaining between them. Here the CDR3 reads CASSLAGADEQFF. CDR3 DNA: TGTGCCAGCAGCTTAGCAGGGGCCGATGAGCAGTTCTTC.

The J gene is TRBJ1-1, the V gene TRBV10-3; D gene uncertain. V lost 1 base, J lost 5 bases, and 8 bases lay in between. CDR1 ENHRY and CDR2 SYGVKD come from the germline V gene. The length of the CDR3 is 13 residues. CDR3 loop: CAISEFFVTEAFF. The CDR3 DNA sequence: TGTGCCATCAGTGAGTTCTTTGTAACTGAAGCTTTCTTT.

This clone was observed once. The rearrangement links TRBV14 to TRBJ2-5; tentative D call: TRBD2 (6 bases). Trimming took 4 bases from V and 7 from J, leaving 13 bases between them. Germline CDR1 and CDR2: SGHDN and FVKESK. This CDR3 is built from 13 residues. The CDR3 is CASSPAGTTTQYF. Written as DNA, the CDR3 is TGTGCCAGCAGCCCGGCGGGGACCACGACCCAGTACTTC. Full variable domain (remainder filled in from reference TRBV14 and TRBJ2-5): EAGVTQFPSHSVIEKGQTVTLRCDPISGHDNLYWYRRVMGKEIKFLLHFVKESKQDESGMPNNRFLAERTGGTYSTLKVQPAELEDSGVYFCASSPAGTTTQYFGPGTRLLVL.

The chain joins TRBV28 to TRBJ1-5, with D possibly TRBD1 on 5 matching bases. The CDR3 contains 12 residues. Looked up from germline, CDR1 is MDHEN and CDR2 is SYDVKM. V lost 10 bases to trimming and J lost 5 bases, with 12 bases between them. Here the CDR3 DNA reads TGTGCCACCTCGGGGGTGGATCAGCCCCAGCATTTT. Its protein product is CATSGVDQPQHF.

The chain employs TRBV6-1 and TRBJ1-1; TRBD1 is a possible D gene (6 bases). Germline V gene sequence: CDR1 MNHNS, CDR2 SASEGT. V lost 3 bases and J 5 bases, leaving 13 bases between the germline ends. The CDR3 runs 14 residues. As DNA, the CDR3 is TGTGCCAGCAGTGAGGGGGCACTGAGGACTGAAGCTTTCTTT. This encodes CASSEGALRTEAFF.

A single count supports this clone. This sequence joins TRBV5-4 and TRBJ2-1; D is possibly TRBD2 (7 bases). The germline V and J ends were trimmed by 4 bases and 2 bases, with 13 bases remaining between them. Germline lookup yields CDR1 SGHNT and CDR2 YYREEE (reference sequence). The CDR3 is made up of 15 amino acids. The DNA of the CDR3 is TGTGCCAGCAGCCCCGGGGGGCTGGCCTACAATGAGCAGTTCTTC. It is translated as CASSPGGLAYNEQFF.

V gene TRBV3-1 (or the pseudogene TRBV3-2) combines with J gene TRBJ1-1, with 7 bases fitting TRBD1. The CDR3 consists of 14 residues. From germline, CDR1 is LGHDT and CDR2 YNNKEL (reference sequence). The junction had 6 bases not matched to a gene; V was cut back by 4 bases and J by 4 bases. CDR3 residues: CASSRAGQVTEAFF. For the CDR3, the DNA is TGTGCCAGCAGCCGGGCTGGACAGGTCACTGAAGCTTTCTTT.

The chain recombines TRBV7-2 with TRBJ1-6; tentative D call: TRBD1 (5 bases). This CDR3 is built from 15 residues. Trimming shortened V by 5 bases and J by 7 bases, and 15 bases separated the two germline ends. Germline CDR1 is SGHTA and CDR2 is FQGNSA. CDR3: CASSGTQGGNSPLHF. CDR3 in DNA: TGTGCCAGCAGCGGCACCCAGGGTGGGAATTCACCCCTCCACTTT.

A few counts support this clone. The chain is built from TRBV19 and TRBJ1-1, with a tentative D call TRBD1 (5 bases). This CDR3 is built from 12 residues. Deletions cut 11 bases from V and 1 base from J, with 11 bases between. The germline V gene encodes CDR1 LNHDA and CDR2 SQIVND (reference sequence). CDR3 residues: CAAGVGNTEAFF. Written as DNA, the CDR3 is TGTGCCGCGGGGGTGGGGAACACTGAAGCTTTCTTT. The full variable domain, its missing parts supplied by reference TRBV19 and TRBJ1-1, is DGGITQSPKYLFRKEGQNVTLSCEQNLNHDAMYWYRQDPGQGLRLIYYSQIVNDFQKGDIAEGYSVSREKKESFPLTVTSAQKNPTAFYLCAAGVGNTEAFFGQGTRLTVV.

This clone was seen more than once but under ten times. This chain uses TRBV2 with TRBJ2-2, with 7 bases that match TRBD1. CDR3 length: 16 amino acids. Germline V gene data show CDR1 as SNHLY and CDR2 as FYNNEI. V shed 7 bases, J shed 0 bases, and the junction held 8 bases outside the gene matches. This chain's CDR3 is CASILQGQTNTGELFF. CDR3 DNA sequence: TGTGCCAGCATATTACAGGGACAGACGAACACCGGGGAGCTGTTTTTT.

This clone was seen a single time. V gene TRBV4-1 combines with J gene TRBJ2-3, with D possibly TRBD1 on 5 matching bases. The length of the CDR3 is 15 residues. V was pared by 0 bases and J by 1 base, with 8 bases between. Per the germline V gene, CDR1 is MGHRA and CDR2 is YSYEKL. In DNA form, the CDR3 reads TGCGCCAGCAGCCAAGAAGGGGTCGGCACAGATACGCAGTATTTT. Its translation: CASSQEGVGTDTQYF.

V and J are TRBV4-1 and TRBJ1-2; D remains unclear. V was clipped by 1 base and J by 5 bases, with 5 bases between them. Germline CDR1 reads MGHRA; CDR2 reads YSYEKL. This CDR3 has 12 amino acids. The CDR3 reads CASSQGLYGYTF. CDR3 in DNA: TGCGCCAGCAGCCAAGGTCTTTATGGCTACACCTTC.